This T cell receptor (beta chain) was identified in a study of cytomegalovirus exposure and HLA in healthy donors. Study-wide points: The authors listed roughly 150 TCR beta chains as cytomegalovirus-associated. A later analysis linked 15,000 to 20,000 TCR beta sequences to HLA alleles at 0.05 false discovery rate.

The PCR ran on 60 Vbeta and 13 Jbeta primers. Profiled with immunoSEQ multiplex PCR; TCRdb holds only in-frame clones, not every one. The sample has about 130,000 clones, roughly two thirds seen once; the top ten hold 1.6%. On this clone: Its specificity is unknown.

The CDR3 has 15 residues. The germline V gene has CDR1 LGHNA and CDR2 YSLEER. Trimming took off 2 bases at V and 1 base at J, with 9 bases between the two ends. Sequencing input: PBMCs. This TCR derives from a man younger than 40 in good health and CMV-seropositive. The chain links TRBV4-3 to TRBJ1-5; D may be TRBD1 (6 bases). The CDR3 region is CASSQNDRSNQPQHF. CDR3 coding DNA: TGCGCCAGCAGCCAAAACGACAGGAGCAATCAGCCCCAGCATTTT.